This entry lists 23 T cell receptor beta chains sequenced from one sample in a study of cytomegalovirus exposure and HLA in healthy donors. It was with 60 Vbeta and 13 Jbeta primers that the PCR ran. Sequencing used immunoSEQ multiplex PCR; TCRdb keeps in-frame clones, though not all of them. This sample has 40,000 or so clones; roughly 77% occur once, and the top ten carry 1.4%. What was sequenced was PBMCs. The receptors shown here come from a man aged 25 to 45 in good health and CMV-seronegative.

The CDR3 loop is CASSIRGAASGSLWSYNEQFF. The CDR3 DNA sequence: TGTGCCAGCAGCATCCGCGGGGCGGCTAGCGGGAGCCTTTGGTCCTACAATGAGCAGTTCTTC. The rearrangement joins TRBV27 to TRBJ2-1; 10 bases are a match to TRBD2. J lost 1 base, V lost 6 bases, and 21 bases had no gene match. The CDR3 is 21 residues long. Germline V gives CDR1 MNHEY, CDR2 SMNVEV (reference sequence).

This chain joins TRBV7-2 and TRBJ1-3; D not resolved. Trimming pared 1 base from V and 4 bases from J, leaving 11 bases between. The CDR3 is 15 residues long. Looked up from germline, CDR1 is SGHTA and CDR2 is FQGNSA. In DNA form, the CDR3 reads TGTGCCAGCAGCTTAGTATCCACTAGAGGAAACACCATATATTTT. The encoded protein is CASSLVSTRGNTIYF.

The chain combines TRBV6-5 with TRBJ2-1, with 10 bases that match TRBD1. J was trimmed by 8 bases and V by 4 bases; bases with no gene match: 8. Germline CDR1 and CDR2: MNHEY and SVGAGI. The CDR3 spans 15 residues. CDR3 bases: TGTGCCAGCAGTTCCCGGGACAGGGGTCTCTATGAGCAGTTCTTC. Its protein product is CASSSRDRGLYEQFF.

In this sample, this clone turned up once. The J gene is TRBJ2-5, the V gene TRBV7-2; TRBD1 aligns across 8 bases. Germline V gene sequence: CDR1 SGHTA, CDR2 FQGNSA. This CDR3 spans 14 amino acids. V dropped 5 bases and J dropped 4; count of bases not matched to a gene: 6. The chain's CDR3 is CASSTGQGAETQYF. CDR3 coding DNA: TGTGCCAGCAGCACAGGACAGGGTGCAGAGACCCAGTACTTC.

The rearrangement links TRBV5-8 to TRBJ2-5; 8 bases line up with TRBD2. This CDR3 comprises 13 residues. Germline lookup yields CDR1 SGHTS and CDR2 YDEGEE. The trim removed 4 bases at V and 5 bases at J, leaving 4 bases unmatched. The CDR3 nucleotides are TGTGCCAGCAGCCTGACGGGGGGGGAGACCCAGTACTTC. Translation: CASSLTGGETQYF.

The chain uses TRBV6-9 and TRBJ2-7; 11 bases agree with TRBD2. V shed 8 bases, J shed 5 bases, and the junction held 8 bases outside the gene matches. Germline V gives CDR1 MNHGY, CDR2 SVAAGI. This CDR3 has 14 amino acids. The CDR3 loop reads CASVGSGRAHEQYF. The CDR3 DNA is TGTGCCAGCGTCGGTAGCGGGAGGGCCCACGAGCAGTACTTC.

This chain links TRBV7-2 with TRBJ2-1, with D tentatively TRBD2 (6 bases). The V end was cut by 6 bases, the J end by 10 bases, with 19 bases between. The CDR3 consists of 14 residues. The germline CDR1 and CDR2 sequences are SGHTA and FQGNSA. The CDR3 DNA is TGTGCCAGCAGGATCGGCGGGACCTTAAACGAGCAGTTCTTC. Protein product: CASRIGGTLNEQFF.

The sample holds a few counts of this clone. This chain's CDR3 is CASSQERLTSTDTQYF. The CDR3 DNA reads TGTGCCAGCAGCCAAGAGCGTCTTACTAGCACAGATACGCAGTATTTT. V gene TRBV4-2 combines with J gene TRBJ2-3; no clear D gene. Trimming stripped 0 bases from V and 0 bases from J, with 10 bases between. The germline gives CDR1 LGHNA, CDR2 YNFKEQ. The CDR3 consists of 16 residues.

The V call is TRBV30, the J call TRBJ2-4; D perhaps matches TRBD2 (5 bases). Trimming took off 1 base at V and 8 bases at J, with 6 bases between the two ends. The CDR3 is 11 amino acids. In germline, CDR1 is GTSNPN, CDR2 SVGIG (reference sequence). The CDR3 region has the DNA TGTGCCTGGAGTGGAGCGGACATTCAGTACTTC. Translated, it gives CAWSGADIQYF.

The table lists this clone with a few counts. This chain links TRBV11-3 with TRBJ2-5; D might be TRBD1 (6 bases). The CDR3 sequence is 15 residues long. In germline, CDR1 is SGHNT, CDR2 YENEEA. Trimming took off 4 bases at V and 4 bases at J, with 16 bases between the two ends. CDR3 region: CASSSSYRERETQYF. CDR3 bases: TGTGCCAGCAGCTCCAGCTACAGGGAGAGAGAGACCCAGTACTTC.

The sample holds one count of this clone. The chain combines TRBV7-7 with TRBJ2-5, with a weak D call TRBD2 (5 bases). V was clipped by 5 bases and J by 8 bases, with 24 bases between them. The CDR3 has 16 amino acids. CDR1 and CDR2 from the germline V gene are SSHAT and FNYEAQ (reference sequence). The DNA of the CDR3 is TGTGCCAGCAGCCCCGCCGGGAACGATTCCCCGGGCACCCAGTACTTC. It codes for CASSPAGNDSPGTQYF.

The genes are TRBV6-5 and TRBJ1-2; unclear D gene. Trimming removed 5 bases at V and 4 bases at J, with 11 bases between. This CDR3 has 13 amino acids. The germline V gene has CDR1 MNHEY and CDR2 SVGAGI. CDR3 amino acids: CASSRTGFYGYTF. The CDR3 DNA sequence: TGTGCCAGCAGTCGCACCGGGTTCTATGGCTACACCTTC.

The chain carries TRBV7-9 and TRBJ1-2, with TRBD1 identical over 8 bases. Trimming took 5 bases from V and 3 from J; bases not matched to a gene: 5. CDR1 is SEHNR, CDR2 FQNEAQ, per germline (reference sequence). The length of the CDR3 is 14 residues. This chain's CDR3 is CASSAGTGHYGYTF. The CDR3 DNA reads TGTGCCAGCAGCGCCGGGACAGGCCACTATGGCTACACCTTC.

The rearrangement uses TRBV28 and TRBJ2-2, with D tentatively TRBD2 (7 bases). Germline lookup yields CDR1 MDHEN and CDR2 SYDVKM. V lost 2 bases and J lost 7, with 17 bases in between. This CDR3 has 16 residues. In nucleotides, the CDR3 is TGTGCCAGCAGTTTAGAAGGGCGGGGGCTTGGCGGGGAGCTGTTTTTT. It is translated as CASSLEGRGLGGELFF.

The chain couples TRBV7-9 to TRBJ2-2; D uncertain. The CDR3 sequence is 12 residues long. Trimming took off 5 bases at V and 3 bases at J, with 4 bases between the two ends. In germline, CDR1 is SEHNR, CDR2 FQNEAQ (reference sequence). In DNA, the CDR3 is TGTGCCAGCAGCCGGGACACCGGGGAGCTGTTTTTT. Amino acids: CASSRDTGELFF.

The CDR3 nucleotides read TGTGCCAGCAGCTCGGCCCGGGACAGTTACTACGAGCAGTACTTC. Translating gives CASSSARDSYYEQYF. The rearrangement joins TRBV7-9 to TRBJ2-5; 7 bases agree with TRBD1. The J call may be mistaken, given a closer DNA end match to TRBJ2-7. The germline CDR1 and CDR2 sequences are SEHNR and FQNEAQ (reference sequence). There are 15 residues in the CDR3.

This chain links TRBV6-1 with TRBJ2-7, with D perhaps TRBD2 (7 bases). The V and J ends lost 4 bases and 1 base respectively, with 11 bases between them. The germline CDR1 and CDR2 sequences are MNHNS and SASEGT. The CDR3 sequence is 14 residues long. CDR3 nucleotide sequence: TGTGCCAGCAGTGGTCGGGGGGCGTCCTACGAGCAGTACTTC. This gives the protein CASSGRGASYEQYF.

The CDR3 DNA follows: TGTGCCAGCAGTTTAATTAGTTCAGGAGATACGCAGTATTTT. Its translation is CASSLISSGDTQYF. V and J are TRBV28 and TRBJ2-3; D unresolved. The CDR3 loop spans 14 amino acids. From germline, CDR1 is MDHEN and CDR2 SYDVKM. The V and J ends lost 2 bases and 5 bases respectively, with 11 bases between them.

The chain recombines TRBV27 with TRBJ2-7; 12 bases are shared with TRBD2. Germline V gene data show CDR1 as MNHEY and CDR2 as SMNVEV (reference sequence). With 8 bases clipped from V and 3 bases from J, the junction kept 8 bases outside the gene matches. The CDR3 consists of 15 residues. CDR3 in amino acids: CASRRLAGGIYEQYF. Here the CDR3 DNA reads TGTGCCAGCCGGAGGCTAGCGGGAGGGATCTACGAGCAGTACTTC.

This clone was detected only a few times. A much larger clone differs by one base, so this may be a read error. The V and J genes are TRBV5-4 and TRBJ1-1, with 7 nucleotides matching TRBD1. The CDR3 runs 17 residues. V lost 4 bases, J lost 2 bases, and 14 bases stayed unmatched. CDR1 and CDR2 (germline): SGHNT, YYREEE (reference sequence). CDR3 residues: CASSQAPWTGQNTEAFF. In nucleotides, the CDR3 is TGTGCCAGCAGCCAAGCCCCTTGGACAGGCCAAAACACTGAAGCTTTCTTT.

This clone was counted once. The chain is built from TRBV28 and TRBJ2-7; 8 bases map to TRBD1. With 4 bases clipped from V and 0 bases from J, the junction kept 5 bases outside the gene matches. CDR1 and CDR2 from the germline V gene are MDHEN and SYDVKM. CDR3 length: 15 residues. CDR3 sequence reads: CASSSATGASYEQYF. The DNA for the CDR3 is TGTGCCAGCAGTTCCGCGACAGGGGCCTCCTACGAGCAGTACTTC.

The V gene is TRBV30, the J gene TRBJ2-7; 10 bases are a match to TRBD1. The CDR3 sequence is 15 residues long. V shed 1 base, J shed 0 bases, and the junction held 3 bases outside the gene matches. Germline assignment: CDR1 GTSNPN and CDR2 SVGIG (reference sequence). CDR3 bases: TGTGCCTGGAGTGATTGGACAGGGGGCTCCTACGAGCAGTACTTC. Residues: CAWSDWTGGSYEQYF.

V usage is TRBV6-1 and J usage is TRBJ2-1; 9 nucleotides align to TRBD2. CDR3 length: 15 amino acids. From germline, CDR1 is MNHNS and CDR2 SASEGT. V dropped 2 bases and J dropped 3; count of bases not matched to a gene: 2. The CDR3 bases are TGTGCCAGCAGTGAATTTAGCGGGAGCTACAATGAGCAGTTCTTC. It encodes CASSEFSGSYNEQFF.